This is a list of T cell receptor beta chains from one sample in a study of blood T cells in healthy people across ages. TCRdb analysed the 5' RACE reads with MiXCR anew, one entry per CDR3 protein. This sample has around 800,000 distinct CDR3 sequences; about half occur once, and the top ten carry 15% to 20%. Sequenced: blood. The receptors shown here come from a man aged 80 or over in good health. Each CDR3 is given without its conserved first and last residue. D genes are given only for firm matches.

TRBD2	16	TRBV7-9	TRBJ2-3	ASSLYGLAGVRGDTQY
TRBD1	13	TRBV15	TRBJ2-7	ATRTGDREYNEQY
NA	9	TRBV20-1	TRBJ1-1	SARIVTEAF
TRBD2	15	TRBV5-4	TRBJ2-3	ASSLMTSGEDLVTQY
TRBD2	12	TRBV29-1	TRBJ2-7	SVALAGETYEQY
TRBD1	11	TRBV12-3/TRBV12-4	TRBJ2-1	ASRADRVREQF
NA	12	TRBV5-1	TRBJ2-5	ASSLDKDGETQY
NA	13	TRBV21-1	TRBJ2-7	ASTNRGTEPYEQY
NA	13	TRBV20-1	TRBJ2-3	SAREAQGWTDTQY
TRBD2	15	TRBV5-1	TRBJ2-1	ASSLITSGHAGNEQF
NA	12	TRBV27	TRBJ2-7	ASSPAGLAGEQY
NA	13	TRBV12-3/TRBV12-4	TRBJ2-3	ASTAWLASTDTQY
TRBD2	13	TRBV7-9	TRBJ2-5	ASSLLGLAGAEQY
TRBD1	11	TRBV29-1	TRBJ2-1	SAHRGTRSEQF
TRBD2	11	TRBV7-9	TRBJ2-7	ASSSGLAGVRY
NA	12	TRBV10-2	TRBJ2-7	ASSITLASDEQY
NA	14	TRBV20-1	TRBJ2-1	SARARPGLSYNEQF
TRBD1	15	TRBV4-2	TRBJ1-6	ASSQAGQGESNSPLH
NA	13	TRBV25-1	TRBJ2-1	ASSEYKGLGHEQF
TRBD2	12	TRBV10-3	TRBJ2-3	AIRTSGPTDTQY
TRBD1	11	TRBV6-5	TRBJ1-2	ASRDRGLYGYT
NA	14	TRBV7-2	TRBJ1-6	ASSLSQNSYNSPLH
NA	13	TRBV11-2	TRBJ1-2	ASSPFLGKDYGYT
NA	12	TRBV28	TRBJ1-4	ASSFPSAGEKLF
TRBD1	13	TRBV12-3/TRBV12-4	TRBJ2-7	ASSFTGTGAHEQY
TRBD2	13	TRBV27	TRBJ2-1	ASSPTSGRADEQF
NA	12	TRBV28	TRBJ2-3	ASRTSMGLHTQY
TRBD2	17	TRBV9	NA	ASSPTRVSGRAKGGEQY
TRBD2	15	TRBV28	TRBJ2-1	ASSLAGGGLAYNEQF
TRBD1	11	TRBV28	TRBJ2-3	ASSWTGADTQY
TRBD1	13	TRBV10-3	TRBJ2-3	AISAGQGGTDTQY
NA	13	TRBV7-3	TRBJ2-1	ANSLVVTSNNEQF
NA	15	TRBV15	TRBJ2-3	ATSRDNGGRGGDTQY
NA	10	TRBV20-1	TRBJ2-3	SAVGGPFLQY
TRBD2	14	TRBV6-2/TRBV6-3	NA	ASSFSGRPPNNEQY
TRBD2	11	TRBV10-2	TRBJ2-5	ASGLAGATEQY
NA	14	TRBV27	TRBJ2-2	ASRKPGRANTGELF
NA	12	TRBV7-2	TRBJ2-5	ASSPLPLQETQY